A single sample is the source of the 29 T cell receptor beta chains below, sequenced in a study of pediatric ulcerative colitis. One to two pinch biopsies were taken from the rectum during colonoscopy. The table came from immunoSEQ multiplex PCR; TCRdb's copy has only in-frame clones and leaves some out. The data hold 16,000 or so clones, with roughly 70% observed a single time. Sequenced sample: gut tissue. These TCRs come from a boy aged 5 to 17 with moderate ulcerative colitis.

The chain is built from TRBV30 and TRBJ2-5, with 7 bases that match TRBD1. This CDR3 spans 14 amino acids. Losses at the gene ends were 0 bases for V and 1 base for J; bases not matched to a gene: 2. The germline V gene has CDR1 GTSNPN and CDR2 SVGIG (reference sequence). The CDR3 is CAWSVGTVQETQYF. DNA of the CDR3: TGTGCCTGGAGTGTGGGGACAGTCCAAGAGACCCAGTACTTC.

The chain employs TRBV29-1 and TRBJ2-7; the D gene could be TRBD1 or TRBD2 (5 bases each). The germline gives CDR1 SQVTM, CDR2 ANQGSEA. This CDR3 contains 14 residues. With 4 bases removed from V and 7 bases from J, the gap between germline ends came to 20 bases. CDR3 protein: CSVAEGTFRGEQYF. The DNA for the CDR3 is TGCAGCGTTGCCGAGGGGACCTTTAGGGGAGAGCAGTACTTC.

The chain combines TRBV7-8 with TRBJ1-5; D not certain. The germline V gene has CDR1 SGHVS and CDR2 FQNEAQ. The length of the CDR3 is 16 residues. V lost 1 base and J lost 2, with 12 bases in between. DNA for the CDR3: TGTGCCAGCAGCTTAGATTGGGAACGGGGCAATCAGCCCCAGCATTTT. This sequence encodes CASSLDWERGNQPQHF. Full variable domain (rest looked up from reference TRBV7-8 and TRBJ1-5): GAGVSQSPRYKVAKRGQDVALRCDPISGHVSLFWYQQALGQGPEFLTYFQNEAQLDKSGLPSDRFFAERPEGSVSTLKIQRTQQEDSAVYLCASSLDWERGNQPQHFGDGTRLSIL.

The rearrangement uses TRBV2 and TRBJ2-5; 8 nucleotides line up with TRBD2. J gave up 5 bases and V 6 bases, and 5 bases lay outside the gene matches. Germline CDR1 reads SNHLY; CDR2 reads FYNNEI. This CDR3 spans 13 amino acids. This chain's CDR3 is CASRGTSVETQYF. The CDR3 nucleotides are TGTGCCAGCAGGGGGACTAGTGTGGAGACCCAGTACTTC.

This clone has only a few counts. CDR3 bases: TGTGCCAGCAGCGGCCAAGCAGGGCTCTCTGGAAACACCATATATTTT. Amino acids: CASSGQAGLSGNTIYF. The V call is TRBV7-9, the J call TRBJ1-3; D is perhaps TRBD1 (5 bases). The germline gives CDR1 SEHNR, CDR2 FQNEAQ (reference sequence). This CDR3 comprises 16 residues. Trimming pared 5 bases from V and 0 bases from J, leaving 14 bases between.

The rearrangement joins TRBV4-1 to TRBJ1-5; a weak D match, TRBD1 (6 bases). V lost 4 bases, J lost 3 bases, and 13 bases lay in between. From germline, CDR1 is MGHRA and CDR2 YSYEKL. There are 15 residues in the CDR3. In nucleotides, the CDR3 is TGCGCCAGCAGCCCCCCGACAGGAGACAATCAGCCCCAGCATTTT. It is translated as CASSPPTGDNQPQHF.

V is TRBV15 and J is TRBJ1-4, with D uncertain. Trimming took off 1 base at V and 5 bases at J, with 20 bases between the two ends. The CDR3 runs 18 residues. CDR1 and CDR2 (germline): LNHNV, YYDKDF (reference sequence). The CDR3 protein is CATSRGPLPIFSNEKLFF. Written as DNA, the CDR3 is TGTGCCACCAGCAGAGGCCCTCTTCCCATTTTCTCAAATGAAAAACTGTTTTTT. The variable domain in full, with the rest retrieved from reference TRBV15 and TRBJ1-4, is DAMVIQNPRYQVTQFGKPVTLSCSQTLNHNVMYWYQQKSSQAPKLLFHYYDKDFNNEADTPDNFQSRRPNTSFCFLDIRSPGLGDTAMYLCATSRGPLPIFSNEKLFFGSGTQLSVL.

This chain links TRBV7-2 with TRBJ2-7, with D possibly called TRBD1 or TRBD2 (5 bases each). V was trimmed by 6 bases and J by 3 bases, leaving 15 bases between them. The CDR3 covers 14 residues. Per germline, CDR1 SGHTA and CDR2 FQGNSA. CDR3 coding DNA: TGTGCCAGCAGTCCTCACCGGGGCATCTACGAGCAGTACTTC. It specifies CASSPHRGIYEQYF.

The chain combines TRBV5-1 with TRBJ2-2; 9 bases fit TRBD2. This CDR3 has 16 amino acids. The trim removed 1 base at V and 4 bases at J, leaving 5 bases unmatched. The germline CDR1 and CDR2 sequences are SGHRS and YFSETQ. The DNA for the CDR3 is TGCGCCAGCAGCTTGAATGCGGGAGGGCCCACCGGGGAGCTGTTTTTT. As protein: CASSLNAGGPTGELFF.

This clone has just a few counts. The chain employs TRBV4-1 and TRBJ1-4; the D is unclear. From germline, CDR1 is MGHRA and CDR2 YSYEKL. The V gene lost 4 bases and the J gene lost 7 bases, with 10 bases spanning the gap. The CDR3 runs 13 residues. This CDR3 reads CASSRSGIEKLFF. Here the CDR3 DNA reads TGCGCCAGCAGCCGATCTGGGATTGAAAAACTGTTTTTT.

The genes are TRBV7-3 and TRBJ2-2, with a tentative D call TRBD2 (6 bases). The ends were cut back, 5 bases at V and 5 bases at J, with 9 bases in the middle. This CDR3 has 13 amino acids. Germline values: CDR1 SGHTA, CDR2 FQGTGA. CDR3 nucleotides: TGTGCCAGCAGCCTGCGGGGAACCGGGGAGCTGTTTTTT. Translating gives CASSLRGTGELFF. Full variable domain (rest looked up from reference TRBV7-3 and TRBJ2-2): GAGVSQTPSNKVTEKGKYVELRCDPISGHTALYWYRQSLGQGPEFLIYFQGTGAADDSGLPNDRFFAVRPEGSVSTLKIQRTERGDSAVYLCASSLRGTGELFFGEGSRLTVL.

The chain is built from TRBV7-8 and TRBJ2-7, with 15 bases identical to TRBD2. Trimming took 0 bases from V and 2 from J; bases not matched to a gene: 8. The V gene's germline CDR1 is SGHVS and CDR2 FQNEAQ. CDR3 length: 19 amino acids. The DNA of the CDR3 is TGTGCCAGCAGCTTAGCGCTCGGGACTAGCGGGAGGAAGGCCTACGAGCAGTACTTC. Translated, it gives CASSLALGTSGRKAYEQYF.

The chain is built from TRBV5-1 and TRBJ2-5, with unresolved D. CDR3 length equals 13 residues. Germline loops: CDR1 SGHRS, CDR2 YFSETQ. Trimming shortened V by 0 bases and J by 0 bases, and 3 bases separated the two germline ends. For the CDR3, the DNA is TGCGCCAGCAGCTTGGAGTACCAAGAGACCCAGTACTTC. Protein: CASSLEYQETQYF.

The gene calls are TRBV4-1 and TRBJ1-4, with no clear D. The CDR3 spans 15 residues. The V end was cut by 0 bases, the J end by 12 bases, with 17 bases between. The V gene's germline CDR1 is MGHRA and CDR2 YSYEKL. The CDR3 reads CASSQDLTSRTELFF. The CDR3 DNA reads TGCGCCAGCAGCCAAGATCTAACCAGTAGGACTGAACTGTTTTTT.

By its share, this clone is medium-sized. J is TRBJ1-2 and V is TRBV5-1; 9 nucleotides match TRBD1. The CDR3 consists of 14 residues. Trimming removed 2 bases from V and 6 bases from J; junction bases left unmatched: 5. Germline-derived CDR1 and CDR2 are SGHRS and YFSETQ. The CDR3 DNA is TGCGCCAGCAGCTTTGGGACAGGGTCAAATGGCTACACCTTC. Translating it yields CASSFGTGSNGYTF.

Only a few counts were recorded for this clone. This sequence joins TRBV7-6 and TRBJ2-1, with D possibly being TRBD2 (5 bases). The germline V gene encodes CDR1 SGHVS and CDR2 FNYEAQ. This CDR3 region has 12 residues. V was cut by 4 bases and J by 9 bases, with 10 bases left in between. The CDR3 sequence is CASSSELGEQFF. In DNA, the CDR3 is TGTGCCAGCAGCTCCGAACTAGGTGAGCAGTTCTTC.

This clone was detected only once. CDR3 protein: CASRGTGGNYGYTF. CDR3 in DNA: TGTGCCAGCAGGGGGACAGGGGGTAACTATGGCTACACCTTC. The rearrangement joins TRBV6-1 to TRBJ1-2, with 11 bases identical to TRBD1. This CDR3 comprises 14 residues. After removal of 6 bases from V and 1 base from J, the junction contained 1 base not matched to a gene. Germline values: CDR1 MNHNS, CDR2 SASEGT.

The genes are TRBV30 and TRBJ2-1; TRBD2 matches at 7 bases. The trim removed 2 bases at V and 9 bases at J, leaving 10 bases unmatched. Per the germline V gene, CDR1 is GTSNPN and CDR2 is SVGIG (reference sequence). The CDR3 extends over 14 amino acids. CDR3 nucleotides: TGTGCCTGGAGTACTCGCGGGAGATTCGGTGAGCAGTTCTTC. Protein: CAWSTRGRFGEQFF.

The CDR3 spells CASSRQATRKTYGYTF. CDR3 DNA sequence: TGTGCCAGCAGCAGACAAGCAACAAGAAAGACCTATGGCTACACCTTC. The V call is TRBV11-2, the J call TRBJ1-2; no definite D call. This CDR3 spans 16 amino acids. Trimming removed 5 bases at V and 4 bases at J, with 20 bases between. Germline assignment: CDR1 SGHAT and CDR2 FQNNGV. The full variable domain, in which reference TRBV11-2 and TRBJ1-2 provide the parts outside the CDR3, is EAGVAQSPRYKIIEKRQSVAFWCNPISGHATLYWYQQILGQGPKLLIQFQNNGVVDDSQLPKDRFSAERLKGVDSTLKIQPAKLEDSAVYLCASSRQATRKTYGYTFGSGTRLTVV.

In its sample, this clone was seen a few times. The rearrangement uses TRBV7-3 and TRBJ2-7; 8 bases align to TRBD1. The CDR3 extends over 13 amino acids. Germline assignment: CDR1 SGHTA and CDR2 FQGTGA. V gave up 6 bases and J gave up 6 bases; unmatched junction bases: 7. The CDR3 sequence is CASSPGQGPEQYF. The CDR3 DNA reads TGTGCCAGCAGTCCCGGACAGGGACCCGAGCAGTACTTC.

J is TRBJ2-1 and V is TRBV7-2; the D is unclear. The germline CDR1 and CDR2 sequences are SGHTA and FQGNSA. Trimming pared 0 bases from V and 0 bases from J, leaving 6 bases between. There are 15 residues in the CDR3. The CDR3 loop reads CASSLARSSYNEQFF. Here the CDR3 DNA reads TGTGCCAGCAGCTTAGCGCGCAGCTCCTACAATGAGCAGTTCTTC.

The rearrangement links TRBV19 to TRBJ2-3; D is perhaps TRBD1 (6 bases). Germline CDR1 is LNHDA and CDR2 is SQIVND (reference sequence). Trimming took off 5 bases at V and 2 bases at J, with 14 bases between the two ends. The CDR3 contains 15 residues. CDR3 residues: CASSLKTGTTDTQYF. The CDR3 DNA reads as TGTGCCAGTAGTCTCAAGACAGGTACCACAGATACGCAGTATTTT.

CDR3 sequence reads: CASSPRARGNQPQHF. CDR3 sequence (DNA): TGTGCCAGCAGCCCGAGAGCCCGGGGGAATCAGCCCCAGCATTTT. The chain couples TRBV5-6 to TRBJ1-5, with a possible D match to TRBD1 (5 bases). CDR3 length: 15 residues. V was cut by 4 bases and J by 4 bases, with 15 bases left in between. Germline V gene data show CDR1 as SGHDT and CDR2 as YYEEEE. The variable domain in full, with the rest retrieved from reference TRBV5-6 and TRBJ1-5, is DAGVTQSPTHLIKTRGQQVTLRCSPKSGHDTVSWYQQALGQGPQFIFQYYEEEERQRGNFPDRFSGHQFPNYSSELNVNALLLGDSALYLCASSPRARGNQPQHFGDGTRLSIL.

This chain joins TRBV2 and TRBJ1-5; 7 nucleotides line up with TRBD1. The CDR3 is made up of 18 amino acids. Germline-derived CDR1 and CDR2 are SNHLY and FYNNEI. The J segment lost 1 base and the V segment lost 0 bases, leaving 9 bases of the junction unmatched. CDR3: CASSEARGGLLSNQPQHF. The CDR3 coding sequence is TGTGCCAGCAGTGAAGCGCGAGGGGGCCTCTTGAGCAATCAGCCCCAGCATTTT.

The genes are TRBV2 and TRBJ1-5; 10 nucleotides match TRBD1. Looked up from germline, CDR1 is SNHLY and CDR2 is FYNNEI. CDR3 length equals 16 residues. J was trimmed by 7 bases and V by 1 base; bases with no gene match: 7. The CDR3 is CASSEETGGFEQPQHF. CDR3 nucleotide sequence: TGTGCCAGCAGTGAAGAGACAGGGGGCTTTGAGCAGCCCCAGCATTTT.

The V call is TRBV19, the J call TRBJ2-7, with D possibly called TRBD1 or TRBD2 (5 bases each). The CDR3 runs to 11 residues. CDR1 and CDR2 from the germline V gene are LNHDA and SQIVND (reference sequence). V was cut by 9 bases and J by 6 bases, with 12 bases left in between. The CDR3 reads CASREGSEQYF. DNA for the CDR3: TGTGCCAGCCGCGAGGGGAGCGAGCAGTACTTC.

The V gene is TRBV13, the J gene TRBJ2-3; D uncertain. CDR3 length: 18 amino acids. V was pared by 1 base and J by 0 bases, with 17 bases between. Germline V gives CDR1 PRHDT, CDR2 FYEKMQ (reference sequence). The CDR3 DNA follows: TGTGCCAGCAGCTTAGTAGGCCTACCAAGATTTAGCACAGATACGCAGTATTTT. Translation: CASSLVGLPRFSTDTQYF.

As regards this clone: An end of the junction differs from the germline gene, which may be a read error. This sequence joins TRBV5-1 and TRBJ2-1; TRBD2 aligns across 7 bases. Germline loops: CDR1 SGHRS, CDR2 YFSETQ. CDR3 size: 13 residues. CDR3 in amino acids: CASSLGSAGVQFF. Here the CDR3 DNA reads TGTGCCAGCAGCTTGGGGTCGGCGGGAGTCCAGTTCTTC.

By share, this clone ranks as medium-sized. As the CDR3 is not closed by the conserved phenylalanine or tryptophan, this likely results from a read error. The limits of the CDR3 on the DNA are not certain, so only TCRdb's listed CDR3 is given. The chain couples TRBV25-1 to TRBJ1-1; TRBD1, the table's D call, lacks a check against the DNA. The CDR3 sequence runs 10 residues, both termini included. The germline V gene has CDR1 MGHDK and CDR2 SYGVNS. CDR3 sequence: CASSDQGTEV.